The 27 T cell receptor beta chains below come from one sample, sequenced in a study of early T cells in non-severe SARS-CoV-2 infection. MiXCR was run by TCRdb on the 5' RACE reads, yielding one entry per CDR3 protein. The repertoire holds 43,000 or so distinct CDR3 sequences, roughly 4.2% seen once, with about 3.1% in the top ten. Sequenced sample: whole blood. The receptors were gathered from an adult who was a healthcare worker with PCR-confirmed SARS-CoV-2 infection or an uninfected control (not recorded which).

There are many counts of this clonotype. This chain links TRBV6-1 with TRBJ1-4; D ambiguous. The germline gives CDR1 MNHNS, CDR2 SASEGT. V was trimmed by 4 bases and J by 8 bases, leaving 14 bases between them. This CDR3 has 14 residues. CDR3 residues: CASSGGLFIEKLFF. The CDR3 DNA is TGTGCCAGCAGTGGCGGACTTTTCATCGAAAAACTGTTTTTT.

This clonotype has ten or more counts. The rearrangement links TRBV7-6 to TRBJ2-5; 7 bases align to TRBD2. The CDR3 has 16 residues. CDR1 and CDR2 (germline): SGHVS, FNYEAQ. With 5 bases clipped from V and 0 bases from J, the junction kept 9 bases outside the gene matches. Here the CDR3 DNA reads TGTGCCAGCAGCCCCGGTGGGCGGGGGTACCAAGAGACCCAGTACTTC. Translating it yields CASSPGGRGYQETQYF.

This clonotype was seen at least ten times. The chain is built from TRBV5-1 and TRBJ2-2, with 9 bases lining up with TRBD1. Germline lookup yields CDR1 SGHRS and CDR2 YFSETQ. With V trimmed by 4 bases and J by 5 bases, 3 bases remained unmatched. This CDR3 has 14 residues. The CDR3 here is CASSAGQGTGELFF. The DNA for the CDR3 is TGCGCCAGCAGCGCGGGACAGGGTACCGGGGAGCTGTTTTTT.

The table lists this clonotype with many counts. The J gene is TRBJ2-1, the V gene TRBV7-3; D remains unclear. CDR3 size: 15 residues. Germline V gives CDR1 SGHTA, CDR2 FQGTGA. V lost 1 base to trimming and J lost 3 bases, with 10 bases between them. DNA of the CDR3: TGTGCCAGCAGCTTAAGGGTGGCTGGCTACAATGAGCAGTTCTTC. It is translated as CASSLRVAGYNEQFF. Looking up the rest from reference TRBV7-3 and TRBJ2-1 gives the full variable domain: GAGVSQTPSNKVTEKGKYVELRCDPISGHTALYWYRQSLGQGPEFLIYFQGTGAADDSGLPNDRFFAVRPEGSVSTLKIQRTERGDSAVYLCASSLRVAGYNEQFFGPGTRLTVL.

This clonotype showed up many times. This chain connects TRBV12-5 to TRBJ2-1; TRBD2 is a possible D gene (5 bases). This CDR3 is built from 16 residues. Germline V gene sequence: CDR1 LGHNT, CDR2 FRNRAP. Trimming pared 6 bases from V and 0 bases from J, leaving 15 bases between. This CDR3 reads CASGNGGGSSYNEQFF. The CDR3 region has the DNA TGTGCTAGTGGAAACGGCGGAGGAAGCTCCTACAATGAGCAGTTCTTC.

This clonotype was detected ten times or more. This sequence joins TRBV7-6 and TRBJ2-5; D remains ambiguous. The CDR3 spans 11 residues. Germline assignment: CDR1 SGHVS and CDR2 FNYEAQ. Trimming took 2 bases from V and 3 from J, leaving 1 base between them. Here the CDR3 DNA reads TGTGCCAGCAGCTTAAAAGAGACCCAGTACTTC. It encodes CASSLKETQYF.

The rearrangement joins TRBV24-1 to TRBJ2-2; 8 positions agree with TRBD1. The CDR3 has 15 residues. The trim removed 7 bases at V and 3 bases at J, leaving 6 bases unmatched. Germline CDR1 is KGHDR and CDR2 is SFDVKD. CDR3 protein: CATRPGQVDTGELFF. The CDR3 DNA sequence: TGTGCCACCAGGCCGGGACAGGTTGACACCGGGGAGCTGTTTTTT.

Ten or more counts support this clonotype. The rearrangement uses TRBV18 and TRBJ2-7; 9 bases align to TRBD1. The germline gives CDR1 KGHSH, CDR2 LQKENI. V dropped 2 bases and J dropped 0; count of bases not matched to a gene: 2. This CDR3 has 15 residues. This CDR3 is CASSPGQGSSYEQYF. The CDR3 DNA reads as TGTGCCAGCTCACCAGGACAGGGGAGCTCCTACGAGCAGTACTTC.

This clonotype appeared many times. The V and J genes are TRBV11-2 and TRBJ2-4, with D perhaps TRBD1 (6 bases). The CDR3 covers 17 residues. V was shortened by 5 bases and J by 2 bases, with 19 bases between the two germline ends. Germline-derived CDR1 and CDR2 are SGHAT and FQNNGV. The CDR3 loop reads CASSPRIHQGPKNIQYF. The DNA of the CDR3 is TGTGCCAGCAGCCCCCGGATACATCAGGGGCCCAAAAACATTCAGTACTTC.

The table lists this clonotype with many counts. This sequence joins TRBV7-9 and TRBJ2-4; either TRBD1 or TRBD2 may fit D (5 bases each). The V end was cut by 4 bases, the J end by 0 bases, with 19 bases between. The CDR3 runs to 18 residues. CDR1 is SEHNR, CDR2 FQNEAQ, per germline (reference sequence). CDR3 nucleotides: TGTGCCAGCAGCTCCGTTTGGGACCCTACTTTAGCCAAAAACATTCAGTACTTC. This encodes CASSSVWDPTLAKNIQYF. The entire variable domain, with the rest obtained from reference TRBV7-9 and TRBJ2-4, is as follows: DTGVSQNPRHKITKRGQNVTFRCDPISEHNRLYWYRQTLGQGPEFLTYFQNEAQLEKSRLLSDRFSAERPKGSFSTLEIQRTEQGDSAMYLCASSSVWDPTLAKNIQYFGAGTRLSVL.

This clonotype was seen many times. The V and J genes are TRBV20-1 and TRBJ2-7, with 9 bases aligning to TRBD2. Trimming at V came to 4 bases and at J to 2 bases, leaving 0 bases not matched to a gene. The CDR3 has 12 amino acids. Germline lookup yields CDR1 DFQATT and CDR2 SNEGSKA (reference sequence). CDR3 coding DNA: TGCAGTGCTACTAGCGGGGCCTACGAGCAGTACTTC. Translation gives CSATSGAYEQYF.

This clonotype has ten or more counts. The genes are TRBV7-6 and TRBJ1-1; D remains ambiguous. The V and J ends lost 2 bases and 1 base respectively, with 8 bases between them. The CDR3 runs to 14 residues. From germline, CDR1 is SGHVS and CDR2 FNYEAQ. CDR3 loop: CASSLSPENTEAFF. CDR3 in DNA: TGTGCCAGCAGCTTATCCCCGGAGAACACTGAAGCTTTCTTT.

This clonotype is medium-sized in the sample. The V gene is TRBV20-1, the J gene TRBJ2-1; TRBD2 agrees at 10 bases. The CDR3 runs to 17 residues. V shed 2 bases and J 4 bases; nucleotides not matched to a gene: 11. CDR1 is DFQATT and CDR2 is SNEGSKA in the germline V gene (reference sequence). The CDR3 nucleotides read TGCAGTGCTAGATCTAGCGGGAGTCCCGATCCTTACAATGAGCAGTTCTTC. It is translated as CSARSSGSPDPYNEQFF.

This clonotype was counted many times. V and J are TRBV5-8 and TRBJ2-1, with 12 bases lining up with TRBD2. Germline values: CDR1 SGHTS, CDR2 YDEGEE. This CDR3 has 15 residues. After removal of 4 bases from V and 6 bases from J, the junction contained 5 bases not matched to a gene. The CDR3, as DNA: TGTGCCAGCAGCCCCCGACTAGCGGGAGTCAATGAGCAGTTCTTC. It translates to CASSPRLAGVNEQFF.

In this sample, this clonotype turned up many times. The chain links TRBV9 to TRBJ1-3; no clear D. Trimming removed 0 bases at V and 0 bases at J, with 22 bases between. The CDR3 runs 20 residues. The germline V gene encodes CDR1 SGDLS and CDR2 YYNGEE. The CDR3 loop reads CASSVEGPTRGSSSGNTIYF. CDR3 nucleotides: TGTGCCAGCAGCGTAGAAGGCCCAACGCGTGGGAGCAGCTCTGGAAACACCATATATTTT.

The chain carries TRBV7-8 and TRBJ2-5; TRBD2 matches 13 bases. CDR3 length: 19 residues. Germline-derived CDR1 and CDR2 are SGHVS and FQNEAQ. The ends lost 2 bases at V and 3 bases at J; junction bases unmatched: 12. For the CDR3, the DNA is TGTGCCAGCAGCTTAAGCCCGGGACTAGCGGGATATACTAAAGAGACCCAGTACTTC. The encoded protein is CASSLSPGLAGYTKETQYF.

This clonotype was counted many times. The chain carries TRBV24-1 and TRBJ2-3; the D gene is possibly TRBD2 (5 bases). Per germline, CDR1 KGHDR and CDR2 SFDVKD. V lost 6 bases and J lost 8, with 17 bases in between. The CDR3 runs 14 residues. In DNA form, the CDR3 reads TGTGCCACCAGTAGGACGGGGAGCTATACTACGCAGTATTTT. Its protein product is CATSRTGSYTTQYF.

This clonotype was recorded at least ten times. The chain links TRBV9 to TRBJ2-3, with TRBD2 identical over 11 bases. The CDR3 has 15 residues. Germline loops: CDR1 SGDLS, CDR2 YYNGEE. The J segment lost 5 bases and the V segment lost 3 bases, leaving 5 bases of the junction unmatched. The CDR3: CASSATSGRIDTQYF. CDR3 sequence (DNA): TGTGCCAGCAGCGCAACTAGCGGGAGAATAGATACGCAGTATTTT. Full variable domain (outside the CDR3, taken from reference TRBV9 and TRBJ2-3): DSGVTQTPKHLITATGQRVTLRCSPRSGDLSVYWYQQSLDQGLQFLIQYYNGEERAKGNILERFSAQQFPDLHSELNLSSLELGDSALYFCASSATSGRIDTQYFGPGTRLTVL.

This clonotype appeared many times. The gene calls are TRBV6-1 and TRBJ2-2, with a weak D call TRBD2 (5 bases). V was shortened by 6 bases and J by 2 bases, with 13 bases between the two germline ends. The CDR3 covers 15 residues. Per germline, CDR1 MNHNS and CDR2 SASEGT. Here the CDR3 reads CASSPLEANTGELFF. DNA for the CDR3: TGTGCCAGCAGCCCTTTGGAGGCCAACACCGGGGAGCTGTTTTTT.

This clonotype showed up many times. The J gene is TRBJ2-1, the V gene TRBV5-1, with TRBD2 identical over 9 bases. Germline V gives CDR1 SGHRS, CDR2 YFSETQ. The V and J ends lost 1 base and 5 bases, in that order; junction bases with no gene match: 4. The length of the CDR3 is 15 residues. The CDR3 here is CASSLLSSGDNEQFF. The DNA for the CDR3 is TGCGCCAGCAGCTTGTTGTCTAGCGGGGACAATGAGCAGTTCTTC. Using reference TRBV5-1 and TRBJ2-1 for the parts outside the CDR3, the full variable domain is KAGVTQTPRYLIKTRGQQVTLSCSPISGHRSVSWYQQTPGQGLQFLFEYFSETQRNKGNFPGRFSGRQFSNSRSEMNVSTLELGDSALYLCASSLLSSGDNEQFFGPGTRLTVL.

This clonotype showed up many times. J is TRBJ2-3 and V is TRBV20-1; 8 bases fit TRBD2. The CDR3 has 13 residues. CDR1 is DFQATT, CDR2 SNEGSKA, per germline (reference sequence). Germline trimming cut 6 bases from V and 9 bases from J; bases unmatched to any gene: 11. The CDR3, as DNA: TGCAGTGCCAAACTAGCGGACGACTTCACGCAGTATTTT. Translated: CSAKLADDFTQYF.

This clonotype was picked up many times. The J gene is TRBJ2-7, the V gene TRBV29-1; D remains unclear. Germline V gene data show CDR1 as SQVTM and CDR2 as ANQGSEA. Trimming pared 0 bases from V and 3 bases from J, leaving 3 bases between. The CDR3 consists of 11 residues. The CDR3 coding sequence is TGCAGCGTTGAAGAATACTACGAGCAGTACTTC. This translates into CSVEEYYEQYF.

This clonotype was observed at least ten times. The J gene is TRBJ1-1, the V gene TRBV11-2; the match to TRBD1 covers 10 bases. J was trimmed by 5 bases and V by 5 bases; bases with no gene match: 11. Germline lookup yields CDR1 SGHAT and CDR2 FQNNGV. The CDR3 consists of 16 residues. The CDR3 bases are TGTGCCAGCAGCGCCAGACAGGGGGCGGCAAGAACTGAAGCTTTCTTT. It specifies CASSARQGAARTEAFF.

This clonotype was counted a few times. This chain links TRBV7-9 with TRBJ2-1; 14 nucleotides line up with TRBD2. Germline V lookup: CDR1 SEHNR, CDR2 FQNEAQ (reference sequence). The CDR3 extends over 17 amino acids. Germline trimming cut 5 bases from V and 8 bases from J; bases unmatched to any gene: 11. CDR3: CASSTSGTSGSLDEQFF. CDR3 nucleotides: TGTGCCAGCAGCACATCCGGGACTAGCGGGAGTTTGGATGAGCAGTTCTTC.

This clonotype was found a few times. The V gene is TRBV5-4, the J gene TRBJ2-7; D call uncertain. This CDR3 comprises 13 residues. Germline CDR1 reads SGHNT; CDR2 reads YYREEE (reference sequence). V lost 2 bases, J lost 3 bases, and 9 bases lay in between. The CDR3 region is CASSFSVNYEQYF. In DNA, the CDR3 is TGTGCCAGCAGCTTCTCAGTAAACTACGAGCAGTACTTC.

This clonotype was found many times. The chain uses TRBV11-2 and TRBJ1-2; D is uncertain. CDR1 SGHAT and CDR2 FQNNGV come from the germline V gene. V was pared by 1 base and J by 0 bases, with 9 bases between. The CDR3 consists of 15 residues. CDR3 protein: CASSLAPKANYGYTF. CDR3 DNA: TGTGCCAGCAGCTTAGCCCCCAAGGCTAACTATGGCTACACCTTC.

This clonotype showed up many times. CDR3 DNA: TGTGCCAGCAGTTACCGGGACAACTCTGGGGCCAACGTCCTGACTTTC. Its protein product is CASSYRDNSGANVLTF. The chain links TRBV27 to TRBJ2-6; D perhaps matches TRBD1 (6 bases). This CDR3 spans 16 amino acids. The germline V gene encodes CDR1 MNHEY and CDR2 SMNVEV (reference sequence). Between the trimmed V and J ends, which lost 4 bases and 0 bases, there was a span of 10 bases.